The 11 T cell receptor beta chains presented below share a single source sample, sequenced in a study of ipilimumab plus nivolumab after autologous stem cell transplantation. Data came from immunoSEQ multiplex PCR; TCRdb stores just in-frame clones and leaves some out. The sample consists of some 17,000 clones, around four fifths of them appearing once. Material: PBMCs, obtained in a trial of ipilimumab plus nivolumab as post-transplant consolidation. The receptors originated from a male donor with diffuse large B-cell lymphoma.

A few counts support this clone. The chain carries TRBV19 and TRBJ2-7, with D uncertain. Germline V CDR1 and CDR2: LNHDA, SQIVND (reference sequence). The CDR3 runs 13 residues. V dropped 11 bases and J dropped 0 bases, with 14 bases sitting between them. In DNA, the CDR3 is TGTGCCTCAAGTGTGGCAGCCTCCTACGAGCAGTACTTC. It specifies CASSVAASYEQYF.

The J gene is TRBJ2-7, the V gene TRBV5-1, with D perhaps matching TRBD2 (6 bases). The germline V gene has CDR1 SGHRS and CDR2 YFSETQ. V was shortened by 3 bases and J by 7 bases, with 17 bases between the two germline ends. The CDR3 length is 14 residues. The CDR3 spells CASSSAPGGREQYF. CDR3 in DNA: TGCGCCAGCAGCTCGGCCCCCGGGGGTCGGGAGCAGTACTTC. Supplemented by reference TRBV5-1 and TRBJ2-7, the full variable domain reads KAGVTQTPRYLIKTRGQQVTLSCSPISGHRSVSWYQQTPGQGLQFLFEYFSETQRNKGNFPGRFSGRQFSNSRSEMNVSTLELGDSALYLCASSSAPGGREQYFGPGTRLTVT.

This rearrangement joins TRBV19 to TRBJ1-2; D is unclear. The CDR3 spans 13 residues. CDR1 is LNHDA and CDR2 is SQIVND in the germline V gene (reference sequence). V dropped 4 bases and J dropped 2 bases, with 8 bases sitting between them. CDR3 amino acids: CASSSQGNYGYTF. DNA for the CDR3: TGTGCCAGTAGTAGTCAAGGGAACTATGGCTACACCTTC.

This chain uses TRBV7-9 with TRBJ2-2; tentative D call: TRBD1 (6 bases). CDR1 SEHNR and CDR2 FQNEAQ come from the germline V gene (reference sequence). V lost 6 bases and J lost 0, with 8 bases in between. The CDR3 length is 14 residues. This CDR3 reads CASRGATNTGELFF. As DNA, the CDR3 is TGTGCCAGCAGGGGGGCTACGAACACCGGGGAGCTGTTTTTT.

This clone was counted once. The rearrangement links TRBV6-5 to TRBJ1-2, with 11 bases that match TRBD1. The CDR3 totals 14 residues. The germline gives CDR1 MNHEY, CDR2 SVGAGI. Trimming took 5 bases from V and 6 from J; bases not matched to a gene: 5. The CDR3 DNA follows: TGTGCCAGCAGTGTAGGGACAGGGGGGAATGGCTACACCTTC. Its protein is CASSVGTGGNGYTF.

This clone was counted only a few times. The chain carries TRBV18 and TRBJ2-7; the D call may be TRBD1 or TRBD2 (5 bases each). CDR1 and CDR2 (germline): KGHSH, LQKENI. CDR3 length: 17 residues. Trimming took 2 bases from V and 4 from J, leaving 21 bases between them. The CDR3 nucleotides read TGTGCCAGCTCACCAGGGGGAGATTTCGAAGGGATATACGAGCAGTACTTC. It specifies CASSPGGDFEGIYEQYF.

The chain combines TRBV12-5 with TRBJ1-2, with D perhaps matching TRBD1 (6 bases). The germline V gene encodes CDR1 LGHNT and CDR2 FRNRAP. Trimming took off 6 bases at V and 0 bases at J, with 17 bases between the two ends. The CDR3 extends over 16 amino acids. The CDR3: CASGFTQGTSNYGYTF. The DNA for the CDR3 is TGTGCTAGTGGATTCACTCAGGGGACTTCTAACTATGGCTACACCTTC.

V is TRBV30 and J is TRBJ1-5; D is unclear. Germline V gene data show CDR1 as GTSNPN and CDR2 as SVGIG (reference sequence). The CDR3 is 13 residues long. The V end lost 1 base, the J end lost 6 bases, and 10 bases lay between the germline ends. DNA of the CDR3: TGTGCCTGGAGTGATGGGTCGAGTCAGCCCCAGCATTTT. Translation gives CAWSDGSSQPQHF.

The rearrangement links TRBV6-6 to TRBJ1-3; D unresolved. CDR1 is MNHNY, CDR2 SVGAGI, per germline (reference sequence). Trimming removed 2 bases from V and 0 bases from J, with 8 bases in between. The CDR3 runs 15 residues. This CDR3 reads CASSYRQSSGNTIYF. In nucleotides, the CDR3 is TGTGCCAGCAGTTACAGGCAAAGCTCTGGAAACACCATATATTTT.

The chain couples TRBV18 to TRBJ2-5, with D maybe TRBD2 (6 bases). From germline, CDR1 is KGHSH and CDR2 LQKENI. V was pared by 2 bases and J by 5 bases, with 9 bases between. The CDR3 is 13 residues long. DNA of the CDR3: TGTGCCAGCTCACCAGCGGGAAGGGAGACCCAGTACTTC. This sequence encodes CASSPAGRETQYF. Combining the CDR3 with reference TRBV18 and TRBJ2-5 gives the whole variable domain NAGVMQNPRHLVRRRGQEARLRCSPMKGHSHVYWYRQLPEEGLKFMVYLQKENIIDESGMPKERFSAEFPKEGPSILRIQQVVRGDSAAYFCASSPAGRETQYFGPGTRLLVL.

CDR3 sequence (DNA): TGTGCCAGCATCAACCAGCGGGGGGGTGACACGCAGTATTTT. Amino acid sequence: CASINQRGGDTQYF. The chain couples TRBV2 to TRBJ2-3; 10 bases line up with TRBD2. CDR1 is SNHLY, CDR2 FYNNEI, per germline. This CDR3 is built from 14 residues. Trimming cost V 7 bases and J 9 bases; bases outside gene matches: 10.